One sample yielded the 10 T cell receptor beta chains listed below, sequenced in a study of blood T cell repertoires in COVID-19. This table comes from immunoSEQ multiplex PCR, and its TCRdb copy is limited to in-frame clones, with some not included. Of about 400,000 clones in the sample, about 86% were seen once. The sequenced sample consisted of PBMCs or T cells enriched from blood (not recorded which). These receptors came from a woman aged 45-59 years who had recovered from COVID-19.

The chain recombines TRBV30 with TRBJ2-1; TRBD2 agrees at 12 bases. V was clipped by 1 base and J by 4 bases; unmatched bases: 5. This CDR3 is built from 16 residues. Germline V lookup: CDR1 GTSNPN, CDR2 SVGIG (reference sequence). The CDR3 DNA reads TGTGCCTGGAGTGCCTTAACTAGCGGGGGGTACAATGAGCAGTTCTTC. Encoded protein: CAWSALTSGGYNEQFF.

This clone was seen a single time. The chain employs TRBV19 and TRBJ2-3, with unresolved D. The CDR3 runs to 13 residues. Looked up from germline, CDR1 is LNHDA and CDR2 is SQIVND (reference sequence). Trimming cost V 4 bases and J 4 bases, with 9 bases left between them. The CDR3 coding sequence is TGTGCCAGTAGTAGCGCACGATCAGATACGCAGTATTTT. This sequence encodes CASSSARSDTQYF. The variable domain in full, with the rest retrieved from reference TRBV19 and TRBJ2-3, is DGGITQSPKYLFRKEGQNVTLSCEQNLNHDAMYWYRQDPGQGLRLIYYSQIVNDFQKGDIAEGYSVSREKKESFPLTVTSAQKNPTAFYLCASSSARSDTQYFGPGTRLTVL.

Comments on this clone: Other nucleotide sequences from this sample produce the same CDR3. This chain uses TRBV20-1 with TRBJ1-1, with D possibly being TRBD1 (6 bases). This CDR3 comprises 13 residues. Germline CDR1 reads DFQATT; CDR2 reads SNEGSKA (reference sequence). V was trimmed by 6 bases and J by 0 bases, leaving 11 bases between them. CDR3 nucleotides: TGCAGTGCCAGTAAGGGGGTGAACACTGAAGCTTTCTTT. This gives the protein CSASKGVNTEAFF.

The V call is TRBV4-1, the J call TRBJ1-1, with D perhaps TRBD1 (5 bases). Between the trimmed V and J ends, which lost 5 bases and 4 bases, there was a span of 23 bases. Germline V gene sequence: CDR1 MGHRA, CDR2 YSYEKL. CDR3 size: 17 residues. The CDR3 coding sequence is TGCGCCAGCAGCTTCAACGAGGACACCCCCTGGGGCACTGAAGCTTTCTTT. It encodes CASSFNEDTPWGTEAFF.

The chain employs TRBV6-1 and TRBJ1-5, with 7 bases that match TRBD1. After removal of 1 base from V and 0 bases from J, the junction contained 3 bases not matched to a gene. The CDR3 totals 16 residues. CDR1 is MNHNS, CDR2 SASEGT, per germline. The CDR3 nucleotides are TGTGCCAGCAGTGAAGACAGGGGAAGTAGCAATCAGCCCCAGCATTTT. Protein sequence: CASSEDRGSSNQPQHF.

The chain has TRBV2 and TRBJ2-7; D perhaps matches TRBD2 (5 bases). This CDR3 spans 14 amino acids. The V and J ends lost 6 bases and 0 bases respectively, with 12 bases between them. Germline assignment: CDR1 SNHLY and CDR2 FYNNEI. As DNA, the CDR3 is TGTGCCAGCAGGAGGGCAGGAATCTCCTACGAGCAGTACTTC. Amino acids: CASRRAGISYEQYF.

In its sample, this clone was seen a few times. V and J are TRBV30 and TRBJ1-2; D gene unclear. CDR1 GTSNPN and CDR2 SVGIG come from the germline V gene (reference sequence). The ends were cut back, 1 base at V and 13 bases at J, with 13 bases in the middle. CDR3 length equals 11 residues. The CDR3 protein is CAWSGPAALTF. The CDR3 bases are TGTGCCTGGAGTGGCCCAGCAGCGCTCACCTTC.

V is TRBV5-1 and J is TRBJ2-3, with TRBD1 matching 7 bases. This CDR3 is 16 amino acids long. In germline, CDR1 is SGHRS, CDR2 YFSETQ. Losses at the gene ends were 0 bases for V and 3 bases for J; bases not matched to a gene: 7. The CDR3 coding sequence is TGCGCCAGCAGCTTGGCCGGAGACAGGGTAACAGATACGCAGTATTTT. It yields the protein CASSLAGDRVTDTQYF.

V is TRBV6-2 or TRBV6-3 and J is TRBJ1-2; TRBD1 matches 7 bases. This CDR3 region has 16 residues. CDR1 is MNHEY, CDR2 SVGEGT, per germline. The V segment lost 2 bases and the J segment 7 bases; nucleotides outside the gene matches: 13. The CDR3, as DNA: TGTGCCAGCAGTTACGGCGATGAGGGGGCCTTCTGTGGCTACACCTTC. It yields the protein CASSYGDEGAFCGYTF.

The chain is built from TRBV12-3 or TRBV12-4 and TRBJ1-6; perhaps TRBD1 as D (5 bases). This CDR3 region has 13 residues. V lost 11 bases and J 8 bases, leaving 16 bases between the germline ends. CDR3 DNA sequence: TGTGCCTCCAGGGTAGCAATAGATTCACCCCTCCACTTT. This codes for CASRVAIDSPLHF.